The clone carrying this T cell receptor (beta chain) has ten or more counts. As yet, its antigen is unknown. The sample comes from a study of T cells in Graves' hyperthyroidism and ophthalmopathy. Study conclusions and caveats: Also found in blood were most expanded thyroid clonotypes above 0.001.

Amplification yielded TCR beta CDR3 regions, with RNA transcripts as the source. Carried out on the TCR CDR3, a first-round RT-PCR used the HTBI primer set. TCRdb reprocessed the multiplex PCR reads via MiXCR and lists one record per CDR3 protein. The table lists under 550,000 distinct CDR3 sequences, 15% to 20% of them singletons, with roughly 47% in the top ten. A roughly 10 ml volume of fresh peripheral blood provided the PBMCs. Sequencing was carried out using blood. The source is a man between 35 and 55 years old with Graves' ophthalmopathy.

CDR3 protein: CASSFPVLQETQYF. CDR3 DNA: TGTGCCAGCAGTTTCCCAGTACTACAAGAGACCCAGTACTTC. The chain recombines TRBV28 with TRBJ2-5; D not resolved. V lost 3 bases, J lost 2 bases, and 10 bases lay in between. The CDR3 has 14 amino acids. Germline CDR1 is MDHEN and CDR2 is SYDVKM.